Here is one T cell receptor beta chain with its context. Its target is not known. Germline assignment: CDR1 SGHTS and CDR2 YDEGEE. The ends were cut back, 4 bases at V and 4 bases at J, with 14 bases in the middle. The CDR3 contains 15 residues. The data stem from a study of shared clonotypes between healthy human individuals. Findings and caveats of the study: Shared clonotypes: roughly 5% naive CD4, around 4% naive CD8, 2% to 2.5% memory CD4, roughly 0.4% memory CD8.

Replicate PCRs run on sorted subsets employed around 200 ng DNA, tens of thousands of T cell genomes. Assay: immunoSEQ multiplex PCR; the TCRdb copy retains only in-frame clones and omits some. The sample lists 95,000 to 120,000 clones; around 68% were seen once. V is TRBV5-8 and J is TRBJ1-4, with a possible D match to TRBD1 (5 bases). The sequenced sample consisted of memory CD8+ T cells sorted from blood. Described subset: CD45RO+ cells pooled with CCR7-negative TemRA cells. The source of this sequence is a woman aged 25 to 45 in good health. The CDR3 spells CASSPPQGNNEKLFF. Here the CDR3 DNA reads TGTGCCAGCAGCCCCCCGCAGGGCAATAATGAAAAACTGTTTTTT.